Each of the 12 T cell receptor beta chains below was sequenced from the same sample in a study of beta chain features in type 1 diabetes. Every bit of the isolated RNA underwent reverse transcription, so sequencing read expressed TCRB transcripts. Method: immunoSEQ multiplex PCR; TCRdb's copy keeps in-frame clones and lacks some. Of a few hundred thousand clones listed, 7.5% to 10% are singletons. The material sequenced was naive CD4+ T cells from blood. These receptors were collected from a woman younger than 30 in good health.

The gene calls are TRBV6-1 and TRBJ1-6; no reliable D call. V was trimmed by 5 bases and J by 7 bases, leaving 9 bases between them. CDR1 and CDR2 (germline): MNHNS, SASEGT. The CDR3 totals 13 residues. This chain's CDR3 is CASSYGRNSPLHF. The CDR3 bases are TGTGCCAGCAGTTATGGGAGAAATTCACCCCTCCACTTT.

V usage is TRBV11-2 and J usage is TRBJ2-3, with D tentatively TRBD2 (5 bases). The CDR3 runs to 16 residues. V was trimmed by 6 bases and J by 4 bases, leaving 20 bases between them. Germline loops: CDR1 SGHAT, CDR2 FQNNGV. Here the CDR3 reads CASSLGPERSADTQYF. The CDR3 DNA sequence: TGTGCCAGCAGTCTTGGACCCGAGCGGTCGGCAGATACGCAGTATTTT.

V usage is TRBV5-6 and J usage is TRBJ2-3; 8 bases agree with TRBD1. Germline CDR1 is SGHDT and CDR2 is YYEEEE. This CDR3 has 15 amino acids. V shed 4 bases and J 2 bases; nucleotides not matched to a gene: 6. The CDR3 DNA follows: TGTGCCAGCAGCCGGGACAGGAGAGTCACAGATACGCAGTATTTT. Translating gives CASSRDRRVTDTQYF. Full variable domain (rest looked up from reference TRBV5-6 and TRBJ2-3): DAGVTQSPTHLIKTRGQQVTLRCSPKSGHDTVSWYQQALGQGPQFIFQYYEEEERQRGNFPDRFSGHQFPNYSSELNVNALLLGDSALYLCASSRDRRVTDTQYFGPGTRLTVL.

The chain employs TRBV5-4 and TRBJ2-7; 7 positions match TRBD1. Germline V gene lookup returns CDR1 SGHNT and CDR2 YYREEE (reference sequence). This CDR3 region has 16 residues. After removal of 0 bases from V and 4 bases from J, the junction contained 10 bases not matched to a gene. This CDR3 is CASSLGQGEGLYEQYF. In nucleotides, the CDR3 is TGTGCCAGCAGCTTGGGACAGGGAGAAGGTCTGTACGAGCAGTACTTC.

This clone was seen a handful of times. This chain links TRBV5-1 with TRBJ2-1, with TRBD2 matching over 7 bases. V lost 8 bases and J lost 9; bases outside the gene matches: 20. The CDR3 runs 16 residues. CDR1 and CDR2 from the germline V gene are SGHRS and YFSETQ. The CDR3 coding sequence is TGCGCCAGTAAGGGTCTTAACGGTGGCCTAGCGGCTGAGCAGTTCTTC. Protein: CASKGLNGGLAAEQFF.

This chain joins TRBV10-3 and TRBJ1-1; TRBD1 aligns across 8 bases. Per the germline V gene, CDR1 is ENHRY and CDR2 is SYGVKD. V lost 6 bases to trimming and J lost 1 base; unmatched junction nucleotides: 4. CDR3 length: 14 amino acids. The CDR3 protein is CAIRKQGGNTEAFF. The CDR3 nucleotides are TGTGCCATCAGAAAACAGGGGGGGAACACTGAAGCTTTCTTT.

The genes are TRBV6-6 and TRBJ2-1; 7 nucleotides match TRBD1. Germline V gene lookup returns CDR1 MNHNY and CDR2 SVGAGI (reference sequence). V trimming: 0 bases; J trimming: 5 bases; junction bases outside the gene matches: 4. CDR3 length: 15 residues. CDR3 DNA: TGTGCCAGCAGTTACTCCGGGACAGCTAACAATGAGCAGTTCTTC. It codes for CASSYSGTANNEQFF.

This clone was seen more than once but under ten times. The CDR3 sequence: CAWSVQINQPQHF. The CDR3 nucleotides are TGTGCCTGGAGTGTACAGATAAATCAGCCCCAGCATTTT. The genes are TRBV30 and TRBJ1-5; D is undetermined. The CDR3 runs 13 residues. Germline loops: CDR1 GTSNPN, CDR2 SVGIG (reference sequence). Trimming pared 0 bases from V and 4 bases from J, leaving 7 bases between.

A few counts support this clone. This chain connects TRBV10-3 to TRBJ2-3, with a possible D match to TRBD2 (5 bases). V shed 4 bases and J shed 6 bases, with 11 bases lying between them. Germline V lookup: CDR1 ENHRY, CDR2 SYGVKD. This CDR3 comprises 13 residues. CDR3 in DNA: TGTGCCATCAGTGGGACTTCGGCGGATACGCAGTATTTT. Translation gives CAISGTSADTQYF.

This clone was observed a few times. CDR3 sequence (DNA): TGTGCCAGCAGCTTAGACTTGAGAGAAAAACTGTTTTTT. It yields the protein CASSLDLREKLFF. The gene calls are TRBV11-2 and TRBJ1-4; D remains unclear. V was clipped by 0 bases and J by 8 bases, with 7 bases between them. The CDR3 loop spans 13 amino acids. Germline V gene data show CDR1 as SGHAT and CDR2 as FQNNGV.

The genes are TRBV15 and TRBJ2-7, with TRBD1 identical over 8 bases. CDR1 and CDR2 (germline): LNHNV, YYDKDF (reference sequence). The CDR3 runs 14 residues. Trimming took 3 bases from V and 5 from J; bases not matched to a gene: 6. The CDR3, as DNA: TGTGCCACCAGCAGGTCCTTACAGGGGGACGAGCAGTACTTC. This gives the protein CATSRSLQGDEQYF.

This clone was picked up a small number of times. The rearrangement uses TRBV2 and TRBJ1-1; the match to TRBD1 covers 11 bases. CDR3 length: 15 amino acids. The germline V gene has CDR1 SNHLY and CDR2 FYNNEI. With 5 bases clipped from V and 6 bases from J, the junction kept 8 bases outside the gene matches. The CDR3 nucleotides are TGTGCCAGCAGTCCAAGGACAGGGGGCTTAGCTGAAGCTTTCTTT. This sequence encodes CASSPRTGGLAEAFF. Filled out from reference TRBV2 and TRBJ1-1, the complete variable domain reads EPEVTQTPSHQVTQMGQEVILRCVPISNHLYFYWYRQILGQKVEFLVSFYNNEISEKSEIFDDQFSVERPDGSNFTLKIRSTKLEDSAMYFCASSPRTGGLAEAFFGQGTRLTVV.